Given below is one T cell receptor (beta chain) in context. The antigen remains undetermined. These data are taken from a study of cytomegalovirus exposure and HLA in healthy donors. Overall study: The 90 to 150 validation repertoires used the same platform as the 666 first-cohort repertoires, a later analysis reported. Study-wide findings and caveats: Subsequent analysis of the approximately 130 validation repertoires found a tendency for first-cohort TCR clusters to co-occur. Per published reports, the classifier diagnosed cytomegalovirus status with high specificity and sensitivity.

Trimming took 2 bases from V and 1 from J; bases not matched to a gene: 6. The V gene's germline CDR1 is MNHNS and CDR2 SASEGT. There are 17 residues in the CDR3. TCRdb's table, derived via immunoSEQ multiplex PCR, lists solely in-frame clones and lacks some. The table has fewer than 200,000 clones, 75% to 90% seen once. Sample: PBMCs. The origin of this receptor is a man in his late teens or twenties in good health and CMV-seropositive. The chain uses TRBV6-1 and TRBJ2-7; 12 nucleotides match TRBD1. CDR3 residues: CASSEPGTGGLSYEQYF. CDR3 in DNA: TGTGCCAGCAGTGAACCCGGGACAGGGGGCTTGTCCTACGAGCAGTACTTC.